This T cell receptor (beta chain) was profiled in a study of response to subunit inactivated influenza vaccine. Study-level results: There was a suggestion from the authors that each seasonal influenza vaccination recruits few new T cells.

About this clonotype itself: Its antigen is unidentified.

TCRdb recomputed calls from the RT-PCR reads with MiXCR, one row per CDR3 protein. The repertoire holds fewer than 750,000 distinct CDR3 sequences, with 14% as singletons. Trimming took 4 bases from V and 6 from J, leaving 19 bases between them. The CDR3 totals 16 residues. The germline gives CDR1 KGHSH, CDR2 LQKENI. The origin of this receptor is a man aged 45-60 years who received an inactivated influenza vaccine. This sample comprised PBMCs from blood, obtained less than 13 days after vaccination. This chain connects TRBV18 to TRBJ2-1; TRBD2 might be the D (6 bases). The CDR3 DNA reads TGTGCCAGCTCACATCCGGGAGTTGCGTTGGGCAATGAGCAGTTCTTC. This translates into CASSHPGVALGNEQFF.